The source of this TCR beta chain is a study of shared clonotypes between healthy human individuals. V was trimmed by 7 bases and J by 7 bases, leaving 19 bases between them. There are 14 residues in the CDR3. Germline CDR1 SGHRS, CDR2 YFSETQ. Clones were read by immunoSEQ multiplex PCR, and TCRdb kept only the in-frame ones, dropping some. The table includes about 610,000 clones, roughly 97% detected once. The specimen sequenced was naive CD4+ T cells sorted from blood. Subset in this sample: CD45RA+ positively selected. The V and J genes are TRBV5-1 and TRBJ2-3; the D gene is possibly TRBD1 (6 bases). The TCR was taken from a young woman in good health. For the CDR3, the DNA is TGCGCCAGCCAGGTTGATGTCAGGGGAAATACGCAGTATTTT. This encodes CASQVDVRGNTQYF.